The source of this T cell receptor beta chain is a study of T cell changes during pregnancy in multiple sclerosis. Germline values: CDR1 LNHNV, CDR2 YYDKDF (reference sequence). The J segment lost 5 bases and the V segment lost 4 bases, leaving 6 bases of the junction unmatched. This CDR3 spans 16 amino acids. This table comes from immunoSEQ multiplex PCR, and its TCRdb copy is limited to in-frame clones, with some not included. The profile shows 91,000 or so clones, 80% to 95% of them singletons. The sequenced sample was peripheral blood, obtained after pregnancy. The source is a female donor with multiple sclerosis, enrolled in a pregnancy study. This chain uses TRBV15 with TRBJ2-1; 12 nucleotides line up with TRBD2. CDR3 in amino acids: CATSITGLAGNNEQFF. CDR3 coding DNA: TGTGCCACCAGCATAACCGGACTAGCGGGAAACAATGAGCAGTTCTTC.